This T cell receptor (beta chain) comes out of a study of cytomegalovirus exposure and HLA in healthy donors. The CDR3 runs to 13 residues. Germline values: CDR1 KGHSH, CDR2 LQKENI. The V segment lost 3 bases and the J segment 15 bases; nucleotides outside the gene matches: 10. Primers included in the PCR were 60 Vbeta and 13 Jbeta primers. The protocol was immunoSEQ multiplex PCR, while the TCRdb copy is restricted to in-frame clones and leaves out a portion. The table has nearly 110,000 clones, more than 65% seen once; the top ten hold around 2.4%. This clone was counted a few times. Sequenced input: PBMCs. The sequence was obtained from a man aged 25 to 40 in good health and CMV-seronegative. J is TRBJ2-1 and V is TRBV18; 8 bases are shared with TRBD2. Written as DNA, the CDR3 is TGTGCCAGCTCACCGGGACTAGAGTTGAGTCTGTTCTTC. Translated: CASSPGLELSLFF.